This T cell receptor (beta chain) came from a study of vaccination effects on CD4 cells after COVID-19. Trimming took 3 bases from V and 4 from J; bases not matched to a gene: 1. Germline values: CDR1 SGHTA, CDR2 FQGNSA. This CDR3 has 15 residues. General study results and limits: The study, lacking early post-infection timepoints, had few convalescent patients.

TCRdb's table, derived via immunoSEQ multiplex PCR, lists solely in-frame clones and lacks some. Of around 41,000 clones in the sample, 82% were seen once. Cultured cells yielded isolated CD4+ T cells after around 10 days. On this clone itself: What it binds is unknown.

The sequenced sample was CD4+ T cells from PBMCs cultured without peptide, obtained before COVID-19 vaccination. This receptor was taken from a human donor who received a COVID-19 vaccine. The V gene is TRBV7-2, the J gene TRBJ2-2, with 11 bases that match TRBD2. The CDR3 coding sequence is TGTGCCAGCAGCTTTAGCGGGGGGGCCACCGGGGAGCTGTTTTTT. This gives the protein CASSFSGGATGELFF.